The 20 T cell receptor beta chains below come from one sample, sequenced in a study of shared clonotypes between healthy human individuals. Assay used: immunoSEQ multiplex PCR; TCRdb lists only in-frame clones, some missing. The sample has fewer than 550,000 clones; over 60% are singletons. The sample comprised PBMCs. These receptors all come from a woman aged 40 to 50 in good health. Some clones in this sample may be carry-over from other donors' samples.

V gene TRBV28 combines with J gene TRBJ2-1, with 12 bases lining up with TRBD2. CDR1 is MDHEN, CDR2 SYDVKM, per germline. CDR3 length: 14 amino acids. Unmatched junction bases numbered 1, after V lost 5 bases and J lost 5 bases. The CDR3 here is CASSLAGGHNEQFF. The CDR3 DNA reads TGTGCCAGCAGTCTAGCGGGAGGGCACAATGAGCAGTTCTTC. Together with reference TRBV28 and TRBJ2-1, the CDR3 gives the full variable domain: DVKVTQSSRYLVKRTGEKVFLECVQDMDHENMFWYRQDPGLGLRLIYFSYDVKMKEKGDIPEGYSVSREKKERFSLILESASTNQTSMYLCASSLAGGHNEQFFGPGTRLTVL.

At least ten counts were recorded for this clone. The chain carries TRBV7-2 and TRBJ2-3, with 7 bases fitting TRBD2. V gave up 3 bases and J gave up 4 bases; unmatched junction bases: 7. The V gene's germline CDR1 is SGHTA and CDR2 FQGNSA. The CDR3 has 15 residues. CDR3 loop: CASSFWGGSPDTQYF. The DNA for the CDR3 is TGTGCCAGCAGCTTTTGGGGGGGTTCTCCAGATACGCAGTATTTT.

This clone was found a few times. The rearrangement links TRBV18 to TRBJ2-7; D is perhaps TRBD1 (6 bases). V was clipped by 6 bases and J by 6 bases, with 12 bases between them. Germline CDR1 is KGHSH and CDR2 is LQKENI. The CDR3 contains 12 residues. Here the CDR3 reads CASSRTDGEQYF. The CDR3 DNA is TGTGCCAGCTCGCGGACAGACGGCGAGCAGTACTTC.

V is TRBV19 and J is TRBJ1-2; 9 positions agree with TRBD1. This CDR3 region has 16 residues. Germline CDR1 reads LNHDA; CDR2 reads SQIVND (reference sequence). Unmatched junction bases numbered 14, after V lost 7 bases and J lost 5 bases. The DNA of the CDR3 is TGTGCCAGTACCCCGGGACAGGGTTTTATATGGTATGGCTACACCTTC. Translating it yields CASTPGQGFIWYGYTF.

The CDR3 here is CASSPNEQAGYTF. CDR3 nucleotide sequence: TGTGCCAGCTCACCAAACGAACAGGCCGGCTACACCTTC. The rearrangement joins TRBV18 to TRBJ1-2, with TRBD1 as a possible D gene (5 bases). The V end was cut by 2 bases, the J end by 8 bases, with 12 bases between. Per germline, CDR1 KGHSH and CDR2 LQKENI. This CDR3 is 13 amino acids long.

This clone was counted at least ten times. At the DNA level, this CDR3 is encoded by other sequences in the same sample as well. The rearrangement links TRBV21-1 to TRBJ2-5; the tabulated D call, TRBD1, remains unverified against the DNA. TRBV21-1 is labeled a pseudogene. The CDR3 runs to 15 residues. CDR3 residues: CARWDRGSGGETQYF. The CDR3 region has the DNA TGTGCCAGGTGGGACAGGGGGTCGGGAGGGGAGACCCAGTACTTC.

The J gene is TRBJ2-1, the V gene TRBV20-1; D call uncertain. Trimming pared 3 bases from V and 12 bases from J, leaving 12 bases between. Germline V gives CDR1 DFQATT, CDR2 SNEGSKA (reference sequence). The CDR3 consists of 11 residues. For the CDR3, the DNA is TGCAGTGCTAGGGCCCCATTCGGGCAGTTCTTC. This translates into CSARAPFGQFF.

A single count supports this clone. The chain employs TRBV29-1 and TRBJ2-1, with 9 positions matching TRBD2. The CDR3 has 14 residues. Germline V gives CDR1 SQVTM, CDR2 ANQGSEA. V shed 5 bases and J 5 bases; nucleotides not matched to a gene: 7. DNA for the CDR3: TGCAGCGTTCGACTAGCGGAACTCCACAATGAGCAGTTCTTC. Protein product: CSVRLAELHNEQFF.

As regards this clone: Within the sample, other DNA sequences also encode this same CDR3. The chain links TRBV7-3 to TRBJ2-2; no firm D call. Germline V gene sequence: CDR1 SGHTA, CDR2 FQGTGA. The germline V and J ends were trimmed by 5 bases and 1 base, with 5 bases remaining between them. The CDR3 has 13 amino acids. CDR3 in amino acids: CASSPRNTGELFF. For the CDR3, the DNA is TGTGCCAGCAGCCCCAGGAACACCGGGGAGCTGTTTTTT.

The genes are TRBV2 and TRBJ2-5, with a possible D match to TRBD2 (6 bases). CDR1 is SNHLY, CDR2 FYNNEI, per germline. V lost 5 bases and J 5 bases, leaving 15 bases between the germline ends. This CDR3 region has 14 residues. The CDR3 region has the DNA TGTGCCAGCAGTCCCAACCCGGGAGATGAGACCCAGTACTTC. This codes for CASSPNPGDETQYF.

The chain combines TRBV4-1 with TRBJ1-4, with 7 bases fitting TRBD1. Trimming removed 2 bases from V and 7 bases from J; junction bases left unmatched: 10. The CDR3 has 16 amino acids. CDR1 and CDR2 (germline): MGHRA, YSYEKL. The DNA of the CDR3 is TGCGCCAGCAGCCAAAGAGGCCCTAGACAGGGTGAAAAACTGTTTTTT. Protein: CASSQRGPRQGEKLFF.

V is TRBV28 and J is TRBJ1-5; 8 nucleotides line up with TRBD1. CDR1 and CDR2 (germline): MDHEN, SYDVKM. Trimming took 11 bases from V and 2 from J; bases not matched to a gene: 11. CDR3 length: 15 amino acids. Here the CDR3 reads CAARETGDGNQPQHF. In DNA form, the CDR3 reads TGTGCCGCACGTGAGACAGGGGATGGCAATCAGCCCCAGCATTTT.

The chain combines TRBV9 with TRBJ2-2; TRBD2 might be the D (6 bases). The ends were cut back, 0 bases at V and 4 bases at J, with 22 bases in the middle. CDR3 length: 19 residues. Germline V gene data show CDR1 as SGDLS and CDR2 as YYNGEE. The CDR3 protein is CASSVGPAGRGAFTGELFF. CDR3 coding DNA: TGTGCCAGCAGCGTAGGTCCTGCGGGGCGTGGGGCCTTCACCGGGGAGCTGTTTTTT.

The rearrangement links TRBV5-1 to TRBJ2-3; D is perhaps TRBD1 or TRBD2 (8 bases each). The CDR3 is 15 amino acids. Germline V gene lookup returns CDR1 SGHRS and CDR2 YFSETQ. V lost 4 bases and J lost 5, with 17 bases in between. CDR3 sequence: CASSLDRAGGDTQYF. CDR3 bases: TGCGCCAGCAGCCTGGACAGGGCGGGGGGAGATACGCAGTATTTT.

The chain carries TRBV2 and TRBJ1-1, with TRBD1 matching 8 bases. The germline V gene has CDR1 SNHLY and CDR2 FYNNEI. V lost 3 bases, J lost 4 bases, and 4 bases stayed unmatched. CDR3 length: 14 amino acids. In nucleotides, the CDR3 is TGTGCCAGCAGTGATCAGGGGGCGTTCACTGAAGCTTTCTTT. Its translation is CASSDQGAFTEAFF.

This chain connects TRBV28 to TRBJ2-5, with 12 bases identical to TRBD2. The J segment lost 6 bases and the V segment lost 5 bases, leaving 7 bases of the junction unmatched. The germline CDR1 and CDR2 sequences are MDHEN and SYDVKM. This CDR3 is built from 15 residues. CDR3 loop: CASSTTGLAGKTQYF. In DNA, the CDR3 is TGTGCCAGCAGTACAACCGGACTAGCGGGAAAGACCCAGTACTTC.

The V gene is TRBV7-3, the J gene TRBJ1-2; 8 bases line up with TRBD1. The CDR3 has 13 residues. V lost 0 bases, J lost 7 bases, and 1 base stayed unmatched. Germline CDR1 SGHTA, CDR2 FQGTGA. The CDR3 DNA is TGTGCCAGCAGCTTAACGGGACAGGCTGGCTACACCTTC. Translation: CASSLTGQAGYTF. Looking up the rest from reference TRBV7-3 and TRBJ1-2 gives the full variable domain: GAGVSQTPSNKVTEKGKYVELRCDPISGHTALYWYRQSLGQGPEFLIYFQGTGAADDSGLPNDRFFAVRPEGSVSTLKIQRTERGDSAVYLCASSLTGQAGYTFGSGTRLTVV.

A single count supports this clone. The chain employs TRBV9 and TRBJ2-2; 7 bases are a match to TRBD2. The CDR3 loop spans 15 amino acids. The germline CDR1 and CDR2 sequences are SGDLS and YYNGEE. The ends lost 2 bases at V and 0 bases at J; junction bases unmatched: 1. The CDR3 DNA reads TGTGCCAGCAGCGTCAGCGGGGCGAACACCGGGGAGCTGTTTTTT. It codes for CASSVSGANTGELFF. Variable domain in full (rest from reference TRBV9 and TRBJ2-2): DSGVTQTPKHLITATGQRVTLRCSPRSGDLSVYWYQQSLDQGLQFLIQYYNGEERAKGNILERFSAQQFPDLHSELNLSSLELGDSALYFCASSVSGANTGELFFGEGSRLTVL.

As to this clone: A far larger clone is only one base removed, so a read error is likely. This same CDR3 is encoded by further DNA sequences in the sample. This chain uses TRBV29-1 with TRBJ2-7; a weak D match, TRBD1 (6 bases). Looked up from germline, CDR1 is SQVTM and CDR2 is ANQGSEA. There are 14 residues in the CDR3. CDR3 in DNA: TGTAGCGTGGGGACGGGACAAATGAACTACGAGCAGTACTTC. It translates to CSVGTGQMNYEQYF.

The chain has TRBV6-5 and TRBJ1-2; TRBD1 is a possible D gene (5 bases). Germline-derived CDR1 and CDR2 are MNHEY and SVGAGI. Trimming took off 5 bases at V and 5 bases at J, with 12 bases between the two ends. CDR3 length equals 13 residues. CDR3 protein: CASSGPGEYGYTF. In nucleotides, the CDR3 is TGTGCCAGCAGTGGCCCGGGGGAATATGGCTACACCTTC.